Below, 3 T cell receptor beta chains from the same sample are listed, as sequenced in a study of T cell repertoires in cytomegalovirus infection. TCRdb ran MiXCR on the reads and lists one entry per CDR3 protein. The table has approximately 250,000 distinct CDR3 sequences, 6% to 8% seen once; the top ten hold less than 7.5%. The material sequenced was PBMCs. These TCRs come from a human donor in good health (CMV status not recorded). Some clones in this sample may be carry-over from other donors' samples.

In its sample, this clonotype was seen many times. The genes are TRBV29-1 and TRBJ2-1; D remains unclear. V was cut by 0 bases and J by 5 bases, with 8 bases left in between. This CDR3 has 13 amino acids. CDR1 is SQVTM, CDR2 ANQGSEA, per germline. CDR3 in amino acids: CSVEDDRNNEQFF. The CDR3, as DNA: TGCAGCGTTGAAGATGACCGGAACAATGAGCAGTTCTTC.

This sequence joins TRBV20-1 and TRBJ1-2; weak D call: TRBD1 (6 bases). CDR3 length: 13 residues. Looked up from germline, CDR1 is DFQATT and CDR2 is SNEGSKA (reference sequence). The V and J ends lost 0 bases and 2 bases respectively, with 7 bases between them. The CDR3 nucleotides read TGCAGTGCTAGAGATACAGGGAACTATGGCTACACCTTC. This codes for CSARDTGNYGYTF.

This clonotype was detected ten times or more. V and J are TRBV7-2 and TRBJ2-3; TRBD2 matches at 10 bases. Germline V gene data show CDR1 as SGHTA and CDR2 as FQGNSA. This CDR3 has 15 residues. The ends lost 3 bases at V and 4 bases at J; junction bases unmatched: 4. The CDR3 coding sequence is TGTGCCAGCAGCTTCGGGACTAGCGTTTCAGATACGCAGTATTTT. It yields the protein CASSFGTSVSDTQYF.